The next 21 T cell receptor beta chains were all read from a single sample in a study of OX40 agonist ivuxolimab in advanced cancers. Sequencing used immunoSEQ multiplex PCR; TCRdb keeps in-frame clones, though not all of them. The sample lists roughly 43,000 clones, 91% occurring once. Material: CD4+ or CD8+ T cells sorted from blood, obtained in a trial of the OX40 agonist ivuxolimab. All receptors derive from an adult with an advanced solid tumor such as melanoma, head and neck, liver or kidney cancer.

The J gene is TRBJ2-7, the V gene TRBV4-2, with D possibly matching TRBD2 (6 bases). CDR1 is LGHNA and CDR2 is YNFKEQ in the germline V gene. The V gene lost 0 bases and the J gene lost 7 bases, with 19 bases spanning the gap. CDR3 length: 16 residues. CDR3 loop: CASSQDRTTVFTEQYF. The CDR3 DNA sequence: TGTGCCAGCAGCCAAGATCGGACTACCGTATTCACGGAGCAGTACTTC.

This chain uses TRBV6-9 with TRBJ2-7, with 9 nucleotides matching TRBD2. From germline, CDR1 is MNHGY and CDR2 SVAAGI. This CDR3 is 14 amino acids long. V was clipped by 8 bases and J by 4 bases; unmatched bases: 9. The CDR3 region has the DNA TGTGCCAGCGGTATAGCGGGAGAGTATTACGAGCAGTACTTC. It codes for CASGIAGEYYEQYF.

The chain has TRBV5-4 and TRBJ2-7; D gene unclear. V was pared by 0 bases and J by 4 bases, with 8 bases between. CDR3 length: 13 amino acids. The germline V gene has CDR1 SGHNT and CDR2 YYREEE (reference sequence). This CDR3 reads CASSLGFPYEQYF. For the CDR3, the DNA is TGTGCCAGCAGCTTGGGCTTTCCGTACGAGCAGTACTTC. Complete variable domain (other parts from reference TRBV5-4 and TRBJ2-7): ETGVTQSPTHLIKTRGQQVTLRCSSQSGHNTVSWYQQALGQGPQFIFQYYREEENGRGNFPPRFSGLQFPNYSSELNVNALELDDSALYLCASSLGFPYEQYFGPGTRLTVT.

DNA of the CDR3: TGTGCCAGCAGCCAAGAACCCCTAGCCCATAGGTACTTC. Translation: CASSQEPLAHRYF. The chain has TRBV4-2 and TRBJ2-4, with D perhaps matching TRBD2 (5 bases). The CDR3 is 13 amino acids. Germline CDR1 reads LGHNA; CDR2 reads YNFKEQ. The V end was cut by 0 bases, the J end by 15 bases, with 15 bases between.

This clone appeared a single time. This chain joins TRBV19 and TRBJ2-1; D gene ambiguous. This CDR3 contains 12 residues. Trimming left V 8 bases short and J 4 bases short, with 9 bases between. CDR1 and CDR2 (germline): LNHDA, SQIVND (reference sequence). DNA for the CDR3: TGTGCCAGTCAGAGAGGTTACAATGAGCAGTTCTTC. Its translation: CASQRGYNEQFF.

The chain employs TRBV11-1 and TRBJ2-7; 8 bases map to TRBD1. CDR1 SGHAT and CDR2 FQDESV come from the germline V gene (reference sequence). V gave up 4 bases and J gave up 4 bases; unmatched junction bases: 3. This CDR3 spans 13 amino acids. DNA for the CDR3: TGTGCCAGCAGCTGGCGACAGGGGTACGAGCAGTACGTC. Translated: CASSWRQGYEQYV.

This clone was seen just once. The chain combines TRBV28 with TRBJ2-2; D perhaps matches TRBD1 (5 bases). Trimming took off 3 bases at V and 1 base at J, with 9 bases between the two ends. The germline V gene encodes CDR1 MDHEN and CDR2 SYDVKM. The CDR3 totals 15 residues. The CDR3 bases are TGTGCCAGCAGTTTGACGCAGGGGAACACCGGGGAGCTGTTTTTT. Its protein product is CASSLTQGNTGELFF.

V gene TRBV19 combines with J gene TRBJ2-7; D is uncertain. From germline, CDR1 is LNHDA and CDR2 SQIVND (reference sequence). Trimming pared 4 bases from V and 0 bases from J, leaving 10 bases between. This CDR3 region has 14 residues. The CDR3 region is CASSTSLGSYEQYF. The CDR3, as DNA: TGTGCCAGTAGTACCTCTCTGGGCTCCTACGAGCAGTACTTC.

This chain joins TRBV9 and TRBJ2-3; the match to TRBD2 covers 14 bases. Germline assignment: CDR1 SGDLS and CDR2 YYNGEE. The V and J ends lost 2 bases and 2 bases, in that order; junction bases with no gene match: 4. This CDR3 has 17 residues. For the CDR3, the DNA is TGTGCCAGCAGCGTCCGACTAGCGGGAGGGCCCACAGATACGCAGTATTTT. It codes for CASSVRLAGGPTDTQYF.

CDR3 in DNA: TGTGCCAGCAGCTTAGAGCAGGGCGTCCACGAGCAGTACTTC. It is translated as CASSLEQGVHEQYF. The chain combines TRBV7-9 with TRBJ2-7; maybe TRBD1 (5 bases). Germline V gene data show CDR1 as SEHNR and CDR2 as FQNEAQ (reference sequence). V lost 1 base, J lost 5 bases, and 12 bases lay in between. The length of the CDR3 is 14 residues.

This clone was counted between two and nine times. The rearrangement links TRBV12-5 to TRBJ2-7, with 7 bases identical to TRBD2. V lost 7 bases, J lost 6 bases, and 9 bases stayed unmatched. Germline V gives CDR1 LGHNT, CDR2 FRNRAP. The CDR3 consists of 13 residues. CDR3: CASDPAGVGEQYF. Here the CDR3 DNA reads TGTGCTAGTGACCCGGCGGGAGTAGGCGAGCAGTACTTC. Together with reference TRBV12-5 and TRBJ2-7, the CDR3 gives the full variable domain: DARVTQTPRHKVTEMGQEVTMRCQPILGHNTVFWYRQTMMQGLELLAYFRNRAPLDDSGMPKDRFSAEMPDATLATLKIQPSEPRDSAVYFCASDPAGVGEQYFGPGTRLTVT.

The chain recombines TRBV27 with TRBJ2-7, with no clear D. Germline V gives CDR1 MNHEY, CDR2 SMNVEV (reference sequence). The CDR3 has 14 residues. Trimming removed 5 bases at V and 0 bases at J, with 11 bases between. The CDR3 protein is CASSHRSASYEQYF. CDR3 nucleotide sequence: TGTGCCAGCAGTCACAGAAGTGCCTCCTACGAGCAGTACTTC.

The CDR3 DNA is TGTGCCAGCAGCCTCCTCGGACAGGGGGAGTTGGATACGCAGTATTTT. Amino acids: CASSLLGQGELDTQYF. V gene TRBV28 combines with J gene TRBJ2-3, with 10 bases identical to TRBD1. Trimming removed 6 bases from V and 6 bases from J; junction bases left unmatched: 12. This CDR3 contains 16 residues. The germline CDR1 and CDR2 sequences are MDHEN and SYDVKM.

V usage is TRBV9 and J usage is TRBJ2-1, with D possibly being TRBD1 or TRBD2 (5 bases each). This CDR3 has 15 amino acids. CDR1 is SGDLS, CDR2 YYNGEE, per germline. The V end lost 1 base, the J end lost 8 bases, and 16 bases lay between the germline ends. Here the CDR3 DNA reads TGTGCCAGCAGCGTATCGGGGAGAGGGGTAGATGAGCAGTTCTTC. This codes for CASSVSGRGVDEQFF. The whole variable domain, filled in from reference TRBV9 and TRBJ2-1, reads DSGVTQTPKHLITATGQRVTLRCSPRSGDLSVYWYQQSLDQGLQFLIQYYNGEERAKGNILERFSAQQFPDLHSELNLSSLELGDSALYFCASSVSGRGVDEQFFGPGTRLTVL.

The rearrangement uses TRBV5-1 and TRBJ2-5; D gene ambiguous. The CDR3 sequence is 11 residues long. The germline V and J ends were trimmed by 0 bases and 5 bases, with 2 bases remaining between them. Germline-derived CDR1 and CDR2 are SGHRS and YFSETQ. The chain's CDR3 is CASSLEETQYF. CDR3 in DNA: TGCGCCAGCAGCTTGGAGGAGACCCAGTACTTC.

This clone was observed a handful of times. The rearrangement links TRBV19 to TRBJ1-5, with a weak D call TRBD1 (5 bases). V was shortened by 3 bases and J by 0 bases, with 12 bases between the two germline ends. Germline loops: CDR1 LNHDA, CDR2 SQIVND (reference sequence). The CDR3 is made up of 16 amino acids. This CDR3 reads CASSIWGIGSNQPQHF. The CDR3 coding sequence is TGTGCCAGTAGTATCTGGGGGATTGGTAGCAATCAGCCCCAGCATTTT.

The rearrangement joins TRBV5-5 to TRBJ2-7, with a weak D call TRBD1 (5 bases). The V and J ends lost 4 bases and 6 bases respectively, with 14 bases between them. The CDR3 loop spans 13 amino acids. Germline V gene sequence: CDR1 SGHKS, CDR2 YYEKEE (reference sequence). The CDR3 loop is CASSPGAGLEQYV. In DNA form, the CDR3 reads TGTGCCAGCAGCCCTGGGGCTGGGCTCGAGCAGTACGTC.

The chain uses TRBV9 and TRBJ2-2; D is ambiguous. This CDR3 has 16 residues. Trimming removed 0 bases at V and 0 bases at J, with 9 bases between. Germline V gene lookup returns CDR1 SGDLS and CDR2 YYNGEE. The CDR3 loop reads CASSVVDRSNTGELFF. CDR3 nucleotide sequence: TGTGCCAGCAGCGTAGTAGACCGATCGAACACCGGGGAGCTGTTTTTT.

This sequence joins TRBV7-9 and TRBJ2-7, with 7 bases aligning to TRBD2. The length of the CDR3 is 19 residues. From germline, CDR1 is SEHNR and CDR2 FQNEAQ (reference sequence). The junction had 15 bases not matched to a gene; V was cut back by 1 base and J by 0 bases. The CDR3 here is CASSLVRAQAGDTSYEQYF. In DNA, the CDR3 is TGTGCCAGCAGCTTAGTTCGGGCACAGGCGGGAGACACCTCCTACGAGCAGTACTTC. The whole variable domain, remainder taken from reference TRBV7-9 and TRBJ2-7, is DTGVSQNPRHKITKRGQNVTFRCDPISEHNRLYWYRQTLGQGPEFLTYFQNEAQLEKSRLLSDRFSAERPKGSFSTLEIQRTEQGDSAMYLCASSLVRAQAGDTSYEQYFGPGTRLTVT.

The CDR3 reads CASSLQRVLDTQYF. CDR3 DNA sequence: TGTGCCAGCAGCTTGCAGCGGGTATTAGATACGCAGTATTTT. V usage is TRBV7-2 and J usage is TRBJ2-3, with D possibly TRBD2 on 6 matching bases. CDR1 SGHTA and CDR2 FQGNSA come from the germline V gene. The CDR3 runs to 14 residues. V lost 3 bases and J 5 bases, leaving 12 bases between the germline ends.

The V gene is TRBV27, the J gene TRBJ2-7; 9 positions match TRBD1. Per the germline V gene, CDR1 is MNHEY and CDR2 is SMNVEV (reference sequence). The trim removed 4 bases at V and 1 base at J, leaving 2 bases unmatched. This CDR3 has 14 residues. The CDR3 loop is CASSYRGPSYEQYF. Here the CDR3 DNA reads TGTGCCAGCAGTTACAGGGGGCCTTCCTACGAGCAGTACTTC.